This T cell receptor beta chain is from a study of breast tumors, draining lymph nodes, adjacent tissues (dated by TCRdb to 2015 to 2016). Study-wide context: TCR beta repertoires were compared across tumor, adjacent nontumor tissue and axillary lymph nodes obtained from breast cancer patients. The study was designed to assess the relationships and possible T-cell exchange between tumor, surrounding tissue and draining lymph node repertoires in human breast cancer. Study-level results and caveats: The study presented the conclusion that tumor T cells originate in lymph nodes as consistent with a hypothesis, not as something directly demonstrated. Tumor and nontumor tissue repertoires were significantly more similar in luminal-like than in basal-like breast cancer. A scenario in which most tumor T cells derive from the lymph node and then expand within tumor tissue was judged to be consistent with the data. T-cell repertoire diversity in tumors was found to be lower than in lymph nodes but higher than in nontumor tissue, and preferential V and J gene usage was observed.

The lymph node samples were taken from the axillary draining lymph nodes of breast cancer patients. The junction shows trimming of 3 bases on V and 5 bases on J, plus 10 bases between the germline ends. Via the germline V gene, CDR1 is KGHSH and CDR2 LQKENI. Counted from cysteine to phenylalanine, this CDR3 has 13 amino acids. Of all the DNA, just the CDR3 is kept, 39 bases in frame from base 1. The table lists this clonotype with a few counts. Its antigen is still unknown. No qualities accompany the bases; no much larger clone lies one base away. The data were produced on an Illumina HiSeq 2000. TCR beta chain libraries were generated through multiplex PCR amplification. The amplified TCR beta chain products were analyzed by high-throughput sequencing. TCRdb reanalyzed the raw reads on its own, using fastp at Q25 for trimming and MiXCR for clone calling, and kept in-frame beta chains. CDR3 protein sequences are deduplicated, and each keeps its most common genes and DNA. The sample table contains 83,000 or so distinct CDR3 sequences; only one count was recorded for approximately 20% of them. 2.4% of the sample rests with the top ten.

The specimen sequenced was axillary lymph node tissue. The rearranged segments are TRBV18 and TRBJ2-5, with a tentative D gene TRBD1 over 5 matching bases. The sequence was obtained from a female donor with breast cancer. Some clones in this sample may be carry-over from other donors' samples. The CDR3 corresponds to CASSPRAGETQYF. The nucleotide sequence reads as follows: TGTGCCAGCTCACCTAGGGCAGGGGAGACCCAGTACTTC.